A selection of T cell receptor beta chains follows, all from one sample in a study of blood T cell repertoires in COVID-19. This table comes from immunoSEQ multiplex PCR, and its TCRdb copy is limited to in-frame clones, with some not included. The sample carries about 480,000 clones, 88% recorded once. The material sequenced was PBMCs or T cells enriched from blood (not recorded which). The receptor set was obtained from a woman aged 35 to 49 who had recovered from COVID-19. The CDR3 runs from the conserved cysteine through the conserved F or W. The D gene is left open where the match is weak. Size tells how often a clone was seen (once, few, many) or the class of an expanded clone, and some rows leave it out.

J gene: TRBJ1-3; V gene: TRBV7-9; clone size: .; D gene: .; CDR3 DNA: TGTGCCAGCAGCTTCTTTAACATACACTCTGGAAACACCATATATTTT; CDR3 protein: CASSFFNIHSGNTIYF
J gene: TRBJ1-6; V gene: TRBV5-8; clone size: .; D gene: TRBD1; CDR3 DNA: TGTGCCAGCAGCTTGAGTTCAGGGGGTTATAATTCACCCCTCCACTTT; CDR3 protein: CASSLSSGGYNSPLHF
J gene: TRBJ1-2; V gene: TRBV6-2/TRBV6-3; clone size: .; D gene: TRBD1; CDR3 DNA: TGTGCCAGCAGTGATCCCCGGGGACAGAAGAGCTATGGCTACACCTTC; CDR3 protein: CASSDPRGQKSYGYTF
J gene: TRBJ2-7; V gene: TRBV19; clone size: .; D gene: TRBD1; CDR3 DNA: TGTGCCAGTAGTAGACAGGGATCCCTTTACGAGCAGTACTTC; CDR3 protein: CASSRQGSLYEQYF
J gene: TRBJ2-4; V gene: TRBV11-2; clone size: once; D gene: TRBD1; CDR3 DNA: TGTGCCAGCAGCTTAGAGGTCCGAGGGGGCCTAGCCAAAAACATTCAGTACTTC; CDR3 protein: CASSLEVRGGLAKNIQYF
J gene: TRBJ1-2; V gene: TRBV27; clone size: .; D gene: TRBD1; CDR3 DNA: TGTGCCAGCAAACCGACAGGGGGAAGTGGCTACACCTTC; CDR3 protein: CASKPTGGSGYTF
J gene: TRBJ1-5; V gene: TRBV2; clone size: .; D gene: .; CDR3 DNA: TGTGCCAGCAATACACGGGGTGGTTCCAGCAATCAGCCCCAGCATTTT; CDR3 protein: CASNTRGGSSNQPQHF
J gene: TRBJ1-4; V gene: TRBV5-1; clone size: .; D gene: .; CDR3 DNA: TGCGCCAGCAGCTTGGACAATGGCGAAAAACTGTTTTTT; CDR3 protein: CASSLDNGEKLFF
J gene: TRBJ1-2; V gene: TRBV2; clone size: .; D gene: .; CDR3 DNA: TGTGCCAGCAGTGTCAGTAACTATGGCTACACCTTC; CDR3 protein: CASSVSNYGYTF
J gene: TRBJ2-2; V gene: TRBV5-1; clone size: .; D gene: TRBD1; CDR3 DNA: TGCGCCAGCAGCGACCGTTGGACAGGGTCAGCCGGGGAGCTGTTTTTT; CDR3 protein: CASSDRWTGSAGELFF
J gene: TRBJ1-2; V gene: TRBV7-2; clone size: .; D gene: .; CDR3 DNA: TGTGCCAGCAGCTCCTCAGGGGTCGTCAACTATGGCTACACCTTC; CDR3 protein: CASSSSGVVNYGYTF
J gene: TRBJ2-7; V gene: TRBV12-5; clone size: .; D gene: .; CDR3 DNA: TGTGCTAGTGGTTTGGTCTGGGCCGACCCCTACGAGCAGTACTTC; CDR3 protein: CASGLVWADPYEQYF
J gene: TRBJ2-7; V gene: TRBV4-2; clone size: few; D gene: TRBD2; CDR3 DNA: TGTGCCAGCAGCCAAGACGGTTCGGGCGGGAGCTCCTACGAGCAGTACTTC; CDR3 protein: CASSQDGSGGSSYEQYF
J gene: TRBJ1-5; V gene: TRBV14; clone size: .; D gene: .; CDR3 DNA: TGTGCCAGCAGCCTAACACCAAATCAGCCCCAGCATTTT; CDR3 protein: CASSLTPNQPQHF
J gene: TRBJ1-1; V gene: TRBV7-9; clone size: once; D gene: .; CDR3 DNA: TGTGCCAGCAGCCCTGGACGTGGAGGAGCTTTCTTT; CDR3 protein: CASSPGRGGAFF
J gene: TRBJ2-1; V gene: TRBV3-1/TRBV3-2; clone size: .; D gene: TRBD2; CDR3 DNA: TGTGCCAGCAGCCAAGGACTAGCCAGAGGGGATGAGCAGTTCTTC; CDR3 protein: CASSQGLARGDEQFF
J gene: TRBJ2-2; V gene: TRBV27; clone size: .; D gene: .; CDR3 DNA: TGTGCCAGCAGTTTATTAAAGAGGGTCTGGGGCACCGGGGAGCTGTTTTTT; CDR3 protein: CASSLLKRVWGTGELFF
J gene: TRBJ2-3; V gene: TRBV5-6; clone size: .; D gene: .; CDR3 DNA: TGTGCCAGCAGCTTCCTTACCTCACAGGTGGATACGCAGTATTTT; CDR3 protein: CASSFLTSQVDTQYF
J gene: TRBJ2-1; V gene: TRBV5-1; clone size: .; D gene: TRBD2; CDR3 DNA: TGCGCCAGCAGCTTGGGGACTAGCGGTGAGCAGTTCTTC; CDR3 protein: CASSLGTSGEQFF
J gene: TRBJ1-2; V gene: TRBV14; clone size: .; D gene: .; CDR3 DNA: TGTGCCAGCAGCCAAGATAGGCGGGGATTGCGAGGCTACACCTTC; CDR3 protein: CASSQDRRGLRGYTF
J gene: TRBJ2-5; V gene: TRBV7-2; clone size: .; D gene: .; CDR3 DNA: TGTGCCAGCAGCACCAGGACTCCCCAAGAGACCCAGTACTTC; CDR3 protein: CASSTRTPQETQYF
J gene: TRBJ2-2; V gene: TRBV7-2; clone size: .; D gene: .; CDR3 DNA: TGTGCCAGCCGCCTAGGCGGCCAGTTCACCGGGGAGCTGTTTTTT; CDR3 protein: CASRLGGQFTGELFF
J gene: TRBJ1-2; V gene: TRBV6-5; clone size: .; D gene: .; CDR3 DNA: TGTGCCAGCAGCAAAAGACAGATCCCCTATGGCTACACCTTC; CDR3 protein: CASSKRQIPYGYTF
J gene: TRBJ1-1; V gene: TRBV19; clone size: few; D gene: TRBD1; CDR3 DNA: TGTGCCAGTAGTATGGGGCCGGGACAGGGGGGCTCTGAAGCTTTCTTT; CDR3 protein: CASSMGPGQGGSEAFF
J gene: TRBJ1-1; V gene: TRBV5-1; clone size: .; D gene: .; CDR3 DNA: TGCGCCAGCAGCGTTCTGGACAGTTCTGAAGCTTTCTTT; CDR3 protein: CASSVLDSSEAFF
J gene: TRBJ1-4; V gene: TRBV25-1; clone size: .; D gene: .; CDR3 DNA: TGTGCCAGCAGTGAACCAGGGCAGGCCAATGAAAAACTGTTTTTT; CDR3 protein: CASSEPGQANEKLFF
J gene: TRBJ1-2; V gene: TRBV12-3/TRBV12-4; clone size: once; D gene: .; CDR3 DNA: TGTGCCAGCAGTTTAACAGGGCCCTATGGCTACACCTTC; CDR3 protein: CASSLTGPYGYTF
J gene: TRBJ2-5; V gene: TRBV27; clone size: .; D gene: .; CDR3 DNA: TGTGCCAGCAGTTCGGGGGACAGGGGACTAGCGGTAAAGGAGACCCAGTACTTC; CDR3 protein: CASSSGDRGLAVKETQYF
J gene: TRBJ2-1; V gene: TRBV18; clone size: .; D gene: .; CDR3 DNA: TGTGCCAGCTCTTTATCGATTGAGTTGACAAATGAGCAGTTCTTC; CDR3 protein: CASSLSIELTNEQFF
J gene: TRBJ1-1; V gene: TRBV6-6; clone size: .; D gene: .; CDR3 DNA: TGTGCCAGCAGTTACCCAATGGGAGGGAGCACTGAAGCTTTCTTT; CDR3 protein: CASSYPMGGSTEAFF
J gene: TRBJ2-3; V gene: TRBV6-5; clone size: .; D gene: .; CDR3 DNA: TGTGCCAGCGGCCCCCACGGGTTTTCGGATACGCAGTATTTT; CDR3 protein: CASGPHGFSDTQYF
J gene: TRBJ2-3; V gene: TRBV5-1; clone size: .; D gene: .; CDR3 DNA: TGCGCCAGCAGGCTAGATCGTAGGACAGATACGCAGTATTTT; CDR3 protein: CASRLDRRTDTQYF
J gene: TRBJ2-1; V gene: TRBV20-1; clone size: .; D gene: .; CDR3 DNA: TGCAGTGCCCGCAGAGCGTCCGAGCAGTTCTTC; CDR3 protein: CSARRASEQFF
J gene: TRBJ1-1; V gene: TRBV5-1; clone size: .; D gene: TRBD1; CDR3 DNA: TGCGCCAGCAGCTGGGACAGGGTGATTTCGCAGGCTTTCTTT; CDR3 protein: CASSWDRVISQAFF
J gene: TRBJ1-2; V gene: TRBV19; clone size: .; D gene: .; CDR3 DNA: TGTGCCAGTAGTACCCAGGGCGACTATGGCTACACCTTC; CDR3 protein: CASSTQGDYGYTF
J gene: TRBJ2-2; V gene: TRBV24-1; clone size: .; D gene: .; CDR3 DNA: TGTGCCACCAGTGATCCTCCTCCACAGAACACCGGGGAGCTGTTTTTT; CDR3 protein: CATSDPPPQNTGELFF
J gene: TRBJ2-7; V gene: TRBV30; clone size: once; D gene: .; CDR3 DNA: TGTGCCTGGAGTGTACAATACGAGCAGTACTTC; CDR3 protein: CAWSVQYEQYF
J gene: TRBJ1-1; V gene: TRBV6-5; clone size: .; D gene: .; CDR3 DNA: TGTGCCAGCAGAATACAGGCGAACACTGAAGCTTTCTTT; CDR3 protein: CASRIQANTEAFF
J gene: TRBJ1-1; V gene: TRBV10-1; clone size: .; D gene: TRBD1; CDR3 DNA: TGCGCCAGTCGACAGGGGGCCAGCACTGAAGCTTTCTTT; CDR3 protein: CASRQGASTEAFF
J gene: TRBJ1-1; V gene: TRBV27; clone size: .; D gene: .; CDR3 DNA: TGTGCCAGCAGTTCCAACCTACGGACAGAAAAGAACACTGAAGCTTTCTTT; CDR3 protein: CASSSNLRTEKNTEAFF
J gene: TRBJ1-1; V gene: TRBV15; clone size: .; D gene: TRBD1; CDR3 DNA: TGTGCCACCAGCCCAGGACAGGGGAGGAACACTGAAGCTTTCTTT; CDR3 protein: CATSPGQGRNTEAFF
J gene: TRBJ2-5; V gene: TRBV4-1; clone size: .; D gene: TRBD2; CDR3 DNA: TGCGCCAGCAGCCAAGGCGAAGCGGGGGGCGAGACCCAGTACTTC; CDR3 protein: CASSQGEAGGETQYF
J gene: TRBJ1-4; V gene: TRBV30; clone size: .; D gene: TRBD1; CDR3 DNA: TGTGCCTGTGAGACAGGGGGAACTGAAAAACTGTTTTTT; CDR3 protein: CACETGGTEKLFF